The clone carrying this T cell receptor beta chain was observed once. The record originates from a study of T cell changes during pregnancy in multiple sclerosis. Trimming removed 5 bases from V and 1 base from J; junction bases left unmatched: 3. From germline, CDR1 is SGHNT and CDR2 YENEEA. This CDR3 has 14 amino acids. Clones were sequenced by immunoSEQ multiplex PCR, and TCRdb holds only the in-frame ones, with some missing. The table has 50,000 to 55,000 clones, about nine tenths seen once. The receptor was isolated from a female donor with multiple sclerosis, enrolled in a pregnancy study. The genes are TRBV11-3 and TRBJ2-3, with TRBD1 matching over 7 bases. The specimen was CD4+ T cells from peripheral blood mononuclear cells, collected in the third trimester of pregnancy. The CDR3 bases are TGTGCCAGCAGCGTTGACAGGGGCACAGATACGCAGTATTTT. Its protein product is CASSVDRGTDTQYF.